This T cell receptor beta chain was obtained from a study of shared clonotypes between healthy human individuals. With regard to this clone: Its matching antigen is unknown. Additional DNA sequences in this sample encode the identical CDR3.

At a deep level, the assay was run. Replicate PCRs from sorted subsets contained roughly 190 ng DNA, which is around 30,000 T cell genomes. Profiling relied on immunoSEQ multiplex PCR, and the TCRdb table lists in-frame clones only, not all of them. Counted here are millions of clones, about 92% occurring once; the ten biggest clones make up more than 0.12%. Study-wide findings and caveats: Limited genetic and exposure-history diversity came from having few donors.

With 5 bases clipped from V and 0 bases from J, the junction kept 4 bases outside the gene matches. Germline V lookup: CDR1 SGHAT, CDR2 FQNNGV. This CDR3 spans 16 amino acids. This clonotype was obtained from a man between 18 and 35 years old in good health. The specimen was naive CD4+ T cells sorted from blood. Sample subset: CD45RA+ positively selected. J is TRBJ2-4 and V is TRBV11-2, with 10 positions matching TRBD2. DNA for the CDR3: TGTGCCAGCAGCCTTTTAGCGGGAGGAGCCAAAAACATTCAGTACTTC. Translating gives CASSLLAGGAKNIQYF.